This TCR beta chain is drawn from a study of T cells in Graves' hyperthyroidism and ophthalmopathy. Each diagnosis drew on symptoms, thyroxine, TRAb, thyroid ultrasound and orbital computed tomography findings. The V and J ends lost 5 bases and 5 bases, in that order; junction bases with no gene match: 6. CDR3 length equals 14 residues. CDR1 MDHEN and CDR2 SYDVKM come from the germline V gene. This clonotype was recorded many times. What was amplified from RNA transcripts were TCR beta CDR3 regions. TCR CDR3 regions were first amplified by RT-PCR with HTBI primers. TCRdb re-derived calls from the multiplex PCR reads in MiXCR, one entry per CDR3 protein. The table has hundreds of thousands of distinct CDR3 sequences, about 15% seen once.

V gene TRBV28 combines with J gene TRBJ2-5; 9 bases align to TRBD1. The receptor was derived from a woman aged 18-35 years with Graves' hyperthyroidism. The sequencing input was blood. The CDR3 is CASSPGDRDETQYF. The CDR3 DNA reads TGTGCCAGCAGTCCAGGGGACAGGGATGAGACCCAGTACTTC.